The clone carrying this T cell receptor beta chain was seen just once. The data belong to a study of T cell responses to AZD1222 COVID-19 vaccine. TCRdb keeps only in-frame clones here, not all; method: immunoSEQ multiplex PCR. Of 130,000 to 150,000 clones listed, more than 85% are singletons. The CDR3 is 14 amino acids. CDR1 and CDR2 (germline): LGHDT, YNNKEL (reference sequence). V shed 0 bases and J shed 0 bases, with 6 bases lying between them. The source of this sequence is an adult who had recovered from COVID-19. The V gene is TRBV3-1 (or the pseudogene TRBV3-2), the J gene TRBJ2-7; no clear D gene. The input for sequencing was peripheral blood, taken after recovery from COVID-19. The CDR3 nucleotides read TGTGCCAGCAGCCAAGACCGCATCTCCTACGAGCAGTACTTC. Its protein is CASSQDRISYEQYF.